The sequence of this T cell receptor (beta chain) was determined in a study of blood T cells in healthy people across ages. V gave up 6 bases and J gave up 8 bases; unmatched junction bases: 11. CDR1 is DFQATT and CDR2 is SNEGSKA in the germline V gene (reference sequence). This CDR3 contains 13 residues. Investigators took roughly 10 milliliters of peripheral blood from every donor. Next came a second PCR, run for about 7 to 11 cycles, which used a sample-barcoded 5' primer along with a J-beta primer mix. TCRdb recomputed calls from the 5' RACE reads with MiXCR, one row per CDR3 protein. The sample consists of about 1.4 million distinct CDR3 sequences, 59% of them appearing once.

The genes are TRBV20-1 and TRBJ1-1; TRBD1 agrees at 8 bases. Material for sequencing was blood. This TCR was recovered from a man younger than 30 in good health. In DNA, the CDR3 is TGCAGTGCCCCCAGGCAGGGGGCGTCGGAAGCTTTCTTT. Its protein product is CSAPRQGASEAFF.